Listed below are T cell receptor beta chains from one sample, sequenced in a study of T cell responses to AZD1222 COVID-19 vaccine. The data were produced by immunoSEQ multiplex PCR, yet TCRdb's version contains in-frame clones alone and is incomplete. The sample includes about 180,000 clones, approximately 91% seen only once; the top ten take approximately 1.9%. Here the sequenced sample was peripheral blood, taken 28 days after the second AZD1222 dose. Receptor source: an adult who received the AZD1222 COVID-19 vaccine. Both conserved end residues are part of each CDR3. A D gene is named only where the DNA matches it firmly. Some rows mark clone size as missing; the rest say once, few, many or name a class of expanded clone.

abundance,d_gene,j_gene,v_gene,CDR3nt,CDR3aa
.,TRBD1,TRBJ1-5,TRBV6-2/TRBV6-3,TGTGCCAGCAGTTTGGACAGGCCCAATCAGCCCCAGCATTTT,CASSLDRPNQPQHF
.,TRBD2,TRBJ2-7,TRBV28,TGTGCCAGCAGTCCCTTAGCGGGAGGGAACTACGAGCAGTACTTC,CASSPLAGGNYEQYF
.,TRBD1,TRBJ1-2,TRBV5-6,TGTGCCGGCCAGGGACAGGGCGACTATGGCTACACCTTC,CAGQGQGDYGYTF
.,.,TRBJ1-5,TRBV7-2,TGTGCCAGCAGCCCTAACCAGGGATCGTATCAGCCCCAGCATTTT,CASSPNQGSYQPQHF
.,.,TRBJ1-4,TRBV18,TGTGCCAGCTTATCGGACACGACGGGGGAAAAACTGTTTTTT,CASLSDTTGEKLFF
.,TRBD2,TRBJ2-1,TRBV9,TGTGCCAGCAGCGCCTCCCCTAGCGGGAGTAAGTTCTTC,CASSASPSGSKFF
.,.,TRBJ1-6,TRBV7-8,TGTGCCAGCAGCTCGAGGGGAAGCTCCTATAATTCACCCCTCCACTTT,CASSSRGSSYNSPLHF
.,.,TRBJ1-2,TRBV10-3,TGTGCCATCAGTGAGGAAGAGGGTTATGGCTACACCTTC,CAISEEEGYGYTF
once,TRBD1,TRBJ2-1,TRBV7-3,TGTGCCAGCAGCTCTCGACAGGGTGGCTACAATGAGCAGTTCTTC,CASSSRQGGYNEQFF
.,TRBD1,TRBJ1-5,TRBV16,TGTGCCAGCAGCCACGGACAGGCACATCAGCCCCAGCATTTT,CASSHGQAHQPQHF
.,.,TRBJ1-2,TRBV5-8,TGTGCCAGCAGCTTTTCCCAAGTCGCTGGCTACACCTTC,CASSFSQVAGYTF
once,TRBD1,TRBJ1-6,TRBV20-1,TGCAGTGCTAGTTGGCAGGGGGTAGGGTCTTCTTATAATTCACCCCTCCACTTT,CSASWQGVGSSYNSPLHF
.,.,TRBJ1-1,TRBV6-1,TGTGCCAGCAGTGACCCCTCAGGGTTGGCTTTCTTT,CASSDPSGLAFF
.,.,TRBJ1-2,TRBV18,TGTGCCAGCTCACCTGGGGATAACTATGGCTACACCTTC,CASSPGDNYGYTF
.,.,TRBJ1-3,TRBV27,TGTGCCAGCAGTTTGGACTCTGGAAACACCATATATTTT,CASSLDSGNTIYF
.,.,TRBJ1-5,TRBV19,TGTGCCACCACCCGGTCAGGATTTGGGCCCCAGCATTTT,CATTRSGFGPQHF